This T cell receptor beta chain was identified in a study of blood T cells in healthy people across ages. This clonotype came up a few times. Its matching antigen is unknown. Study conclusions and caveats: Roughly linearly, TCR beta diversity per million T cells fell as age increased. Comparison with aged donors showed that long-lived donors had more naive CD4+ cells and higher diversity.

Next came a second PCR, run for about 6 to 11 cycles, which used a sample-barcoded 5' primer along with a J-beta primer mix. Each CDR3 protein gets one entry after TCRdb re-called the 5' RACE reads with MiXCR. The sample comprises 1.5 million to 2 million distinct CDR3 sequences, less than 50% of which are singletons, and around 2.1% rests with the top ten. Per the germline V gene, CDR1 is KGHDR and CDR2 is SFDVKD. V shed 4 bases, J shed 0 bases, and the junction held 7 bases outside the gene matches. CDR3 length: 17 amino acids. Isolation of PBMCs gave at least 6 million cells per sample. This TCR was recovered from a woman in her 40s in good health. The source material was blood. This chain uses TRBV24-1 with TRBJ2-4; 8 positions agree with TRBD1. DNA of the CDR3: TGTGCCACCAGTGACCCAGGACAGGGACTAGCCAAAAACATTCAGTACTTC. Translating gives CATSDPGQGLAKNIQYF.